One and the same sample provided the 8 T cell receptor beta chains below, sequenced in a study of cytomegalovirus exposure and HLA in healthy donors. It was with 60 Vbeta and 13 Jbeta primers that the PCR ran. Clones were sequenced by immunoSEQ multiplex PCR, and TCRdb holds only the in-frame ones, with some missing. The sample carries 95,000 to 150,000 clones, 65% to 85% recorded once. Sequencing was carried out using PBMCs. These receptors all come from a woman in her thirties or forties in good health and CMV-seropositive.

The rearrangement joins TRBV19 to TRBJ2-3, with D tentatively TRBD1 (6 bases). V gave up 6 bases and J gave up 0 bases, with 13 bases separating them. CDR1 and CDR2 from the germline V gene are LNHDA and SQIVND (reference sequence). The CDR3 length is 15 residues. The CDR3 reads CASRLQGLSTDTQYF. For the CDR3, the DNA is TGTGCCAGTAGGCTACAGGGCCTTAGCACAGATACGCAGTATTTT. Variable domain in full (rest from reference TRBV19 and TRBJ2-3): DGGITQSPKYLFRKEGQNVTLSCEQNLNHDAMYWYRQDPGQGLRLIYYSQIVNDFQKGDIAEGYSVSREKKESFPLTVTSAQKNPTAFYLCASRLQGLSTDTQYFGPGTRLTVL.

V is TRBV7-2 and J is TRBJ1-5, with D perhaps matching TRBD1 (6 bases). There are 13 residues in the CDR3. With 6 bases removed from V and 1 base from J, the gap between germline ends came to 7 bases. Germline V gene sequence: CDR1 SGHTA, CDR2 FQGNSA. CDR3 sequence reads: CASRGASNQPQHF. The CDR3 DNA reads TGTGCCAGCAGGGGGGCCAGCAATCAGCCCCAGCATTTT.

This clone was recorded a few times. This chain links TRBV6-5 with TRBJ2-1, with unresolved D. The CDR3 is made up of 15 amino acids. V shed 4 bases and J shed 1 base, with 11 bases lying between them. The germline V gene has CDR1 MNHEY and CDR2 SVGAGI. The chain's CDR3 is CASSSPIGSYNEQFF. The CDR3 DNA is TGTGCCAGCAGTTCCCCAATCGGGTCCTACAATGAGCAGTTCTTC.

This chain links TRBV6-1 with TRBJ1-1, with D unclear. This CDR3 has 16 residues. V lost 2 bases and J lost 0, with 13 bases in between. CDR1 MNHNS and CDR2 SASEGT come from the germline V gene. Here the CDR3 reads CASSELGPGVNTEAFF. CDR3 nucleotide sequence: TGTGCCAGCAGTGAATTGGGTCCCGGGGTGAACACTGAAGCTTTCTTT.

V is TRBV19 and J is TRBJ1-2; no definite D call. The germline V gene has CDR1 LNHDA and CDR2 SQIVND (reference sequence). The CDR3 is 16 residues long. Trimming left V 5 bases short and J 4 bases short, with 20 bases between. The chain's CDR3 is CASSAPLEGRSYGYTF. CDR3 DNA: TGTGCCAGTAGTGCCCCACTTGAGGGAAGGAGCTATGGCTACACCTTC.

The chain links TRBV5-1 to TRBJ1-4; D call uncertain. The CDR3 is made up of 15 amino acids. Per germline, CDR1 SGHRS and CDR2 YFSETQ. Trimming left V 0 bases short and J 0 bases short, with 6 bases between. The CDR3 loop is CASSLGPATNEKLFF. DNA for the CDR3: TGCGCCAGCAGCTTGGGTCCAGCAACTAATGAAAAACTGTTTTTT.

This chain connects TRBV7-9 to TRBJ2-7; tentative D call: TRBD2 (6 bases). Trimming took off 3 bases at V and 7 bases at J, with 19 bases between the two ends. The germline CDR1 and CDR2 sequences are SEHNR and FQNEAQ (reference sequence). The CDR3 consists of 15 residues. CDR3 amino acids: CASSFVSSEAREQYF. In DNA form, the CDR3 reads TGTGCCAGCAGCTTCGTTTCTAGCGAAGCGAGGGAGCAGTACTTC.

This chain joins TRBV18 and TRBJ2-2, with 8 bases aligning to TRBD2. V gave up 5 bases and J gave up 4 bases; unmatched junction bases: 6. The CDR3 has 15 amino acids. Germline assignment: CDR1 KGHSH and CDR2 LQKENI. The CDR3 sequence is CASSTLRGGTGELFF. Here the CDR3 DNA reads TGTGCCAGCTCAACCCTCCGGGGGGGCACCGGGGAGCTGTTTTTT.